This T cell receptor (beta chain) was documented in a study of T-cell memory formation after mild COVID-19. In the study overall: Across donors, TCR clusters were largely donor specific. Findings and caveats of the study: Shrinking CD4+ clones were chiefly CM and EM; CD8+ ones were chiefly EMRA. CD4/CD8 balance characterized clones contracting day 15 to 85, and CD4+ skew characterized later expanders.

CDR1 DFQATT and CDR2 SNEGSKA come from the germline V gene (reference sequence). V gave up 4 bases and J gave up 4 bases, with 13 bases separating them. This CDR3 is built from 14 residues. Constant-segment primers and 5'RACE yielded cDNA libraries for TCR alpha and TCR beta, each carrying sample barcodes and UMIs. TCRdb reprocessed the 5' RACE reads with MiXCR, giving one entry per CDR3 protein. The sample has a few hundred thousand distinct CDR3 sequences, 15% to 20% seen once. Remarks on this clonotype: Antigen unknown.

The sample comprised PBMCs or a T cell subset sorted from them (not recorded which). This chain links TRBV20-1 with TRBJ2-2; D is undetermined. The sequence derives from a man younger than 35 who had mild COVID-19 (a few samples of this study predate the infection). Cell type and time point are not known. The CDR3 loop is CSAMSASSTGELFF. The CDR3 bases are TGCAGTGCTATGTCGGCCTCAAGCACCGGGGAGCTGTTTTTT.